Below are 2 T cell receptor beta chains sequenced from a single sample in a study of T-cell reconstitution after alpha-beta-depleted transplantation in children. This sample's TCRbeta library carried unique molecular identifier barcodes. Each CDR3 protein is one row after TCRdb ran MiXCR on the PCR reads. The table records 150,000 to 250,000 distinct CDR3 sequences, approximately 6% of them present only once. The sequences come from PBMCs, collected before TCRalphabeta/CD19-depleted stem cell transplant. These receptors all stem from a girl in the first two years of life with combined immunodeficiency, due to receive a stem cell transplant.

Ten or more counts support this clonotype. The chain recombines TRBV29-1 with TRBJ2-1, with 9 bases lining up with TRBD2. Trimming cost V 4 bases and J 6 bases; bases outside gene matches: 7. The CDR3 spans 14 residues. Germline values: CDR1 SQVTM, CDR2 ANQGSEA. In nucleotides, the CDR3 is TGCAGCGTTGGTATTAGCGGGAGACTCAATGAGCAGTTCTTC. It encodes CSVGISGRLNEQFF.

This clonotype was counted only a few times. The V gene is TRBV7-2, the J gene TRBJ2-2; 12 bases agree with TRBD2. Germline CDR1 SGHTA, CDR2 FQGNSA. The CDR3 runs to 14 residues. The junction had 2 bases not matched to a gene; V was cut back by 6 bases and J by 6 bases. The DNA of the CDR3 is TGTGCCAGCAGTCGGACTAGCGGGGCCGGGGAGCTGTTTTTT. Protein: CASSRTSGAGELFF.